This TCR beta chain emerged from a study of response to subunit inactivated influenza vaccine (dated by TCRdb to between 2017 and 2018). Turning to the overall study: Deep quantitative T cell receptor repertoire profiling was used in the study to track responses to a trivalent subunit inactivated influenza vaccine. Broad study findings and their caveats: The authors proposed that each seasonal influenza vaccination may bring in only a limited number of new T cells.

Trimming at the junction amounts to 0 bases on V and 2 bases on J, and the germline ends lie 10 bases apart. The germline V gene encodes CDR1 MGHRA and CDR2 YSYEKL. The CDR3 spans 15 residues, from the cysteine through the phenylalanine. CDR3 DNA only is kept here, 45 bases in frame from base 1. Library preparation used RT-PCR. Sequencing instrument: Illumina HiSeq 2500. TCRdb's own reprocessing of the public reads used fastp at Q25 and MiXCR and kept productive beta chains. Rows with one shared CDR3 protein collapse into an entry with the most common genes and DNA. The sample data list 500,000 to 550,000 distinct CDR3 sequences, and approximately 7.6% of these were observed just once. Clones ranked in the top ten supply approximately 12% of the sample. This clonotype appeared many times. No cognate antigen has been identified for it. Base qualities are not at hand, and no much larger clone is one base apart.

This TCR was recovered from a man between 50 and 75 years old who received an inactivated influenza vaccine. Donor details come from another sample of the same person, matched by shared clones. This sample comprised PBMCs from blood, obtained less than 25 months after vaccination. The chain uses TRBV4-1 and TRBJ1-2, and perhaps TRBD1 as D gene, on 6 matching bases. The CDR3 protein: CASSQDWGPNYGYTF. The nucleotide sequence reads as follows: TGCGCCAGCAGCCAAGATTGGGGGCCCAACTATGGCTACACCTTC.